The 18 T cell receptor beta chains listed next were all sequenced from one sample in a study of blood T cell repertoires in COVID-19. The protocol was immunoSEQ multiplex PCR, while the TCRdb copy is restricted to in-frame clones and leaves out a portion. The data show about 160,000 clones, 92% seen once. Sequencing was performed on peripheral blood. These receptors all come from a man aged 25-45 years with COVID-19, enrolled during active disease.

This chain uses TRBV21-1 with TRBJ1-1; no check of the table's D call, TRBD1, against the DNA was made. TRBV21-1 is a listed pseudogene. The CDR3 length is 16 residues. CDR3 amino acids: CASSKGTGAQPVEAFF. For the CDR3, the DNA is TGTGCCAGCAGCAAGGGGACAGGGGCCCAACCAGTGGAAGCTTTCTTT.

The genes are TRBV5-1 and TRBJ1-2, with 12 bases identical to TRBD1. Germline V gene lookup returns CDR1 SGHRS and CDR2 YFSETQ. V was pared by 7 bases and J by 4 bases, with 8 bases of the junction left unmatched. This CDR3 comprises 15 residues. CDR3 sequence: CASGPGQGAFYGYTF. CDR3 coding DNA: TGCGCCAGCGGGCCGGGACAGGGGGCGTTCTATGGCTACACCTTC.

This chain connects TRBV18 to TRBJ1-3; D is unclear. Germline lookup yields CDR1 KGHSH and CDR2 LQKENI. V lost 1 base to trimming and J lost 0 bases, with 7 bases between them. This CDR3 contains 15 residues. The CDR3 nucleotides are TGTGCCAGCTCACCACGTGGACTCTCTGGAAACACCATATATTTT. Translating it yields CASSPRGLSGNTIYF.

The genes are TRBV28 and TRBJ2-1; D may be TRBD2 (5 bases). The CDR3 consists of 16 residues. V was trimmed by 1 base and J by 0 bases, leaving 10 bases between them. Germline V lookup: CDR1 MDHEN, CDR2 SYDVKM. The CDR3 sequence is CASSLFAGGSYNEQFF. The CDR3 coding sequence is TGTGCCAGCAGTTTATTTGCGGGCGGCTCCTACAATGAGCAGTTCTTC. The full variable domain, its missing parts supplied by reference TRBV28 and TRBJ2-1, is DVKVTQSSRYLVKRTGEKVFLECVQDMDHENMFWYRQDPGLGLRLIYFSYDVKMKEKGDIPEGYSVSREKKERFSLILESASTNQTSMYLCASSLFAGGSYNEQFFGPGTRLTVL.

This chain uses TRBV5-8 with TRBJ2-2; 8 bases are a match to TRBD1. The junction had 3 bases not matched to a gene; V was cut back by 4 bases and J by 1 base. The CDR3 extends over 15 amino acids. From germline, CDR1 is SGHTS and CDR2 YDEGEE. CDR3 nucleotide sequence: TGTGCCAGCAGCCCAGACAGGGGGAACACCGGGGAGCTGTTTTTT. It encodes CASSPDRGNTGELFF.

The rearrangement links TRBV5-1 to TRBJ1-1; the D gene is possibly TRBD1 (5 bases). Germline V lookup: CDR1 SGHRS, CDR2 YFSETQ. The CDR3 has 16 amino acids. Trimming removed 1 base at V and 3 bases at J, with 16 bases between. The CDR3 reads CASSLSQGATDTEAFF. CDR3 nucleotides: TGCGCCAGCAGCTTGAGTCAGGGCGCTACCGACACTGAAGCTTTCTTT.

This clone showed up just a few times. V and J are TRBV10-3 and TRBJ1-1; D uncertain. Germline loops: CDR1 ENHRY, CDR2 SYGVKD. V gave up 5 bases and J gave up 5 bases, with 12 bases separating them. The CDR3 is made up of 13 amino acids. This CDR3 reads CAISYGGGTEAFF. The CDR3 DNA is TGTGCCATCAGTTACGGAGGCGGAACTGAAGCTTTCTTT.

This chain joins TRBV6-6 and TRBJ1-1, with TRBD1 identical over 8 bases. This CDR3 has 16 amino acids. Per the germline V gene, CDR1 is MNHNY and CDR2 is SVGAGI (reference sequence). Losses at the gene ends were 5 bases for V and 1 base for J; bases not matched to a gene: 9. CDR3 region: CASSILTTGENTEAFF. CDR3 DNA sequence: TGTGCCAGCAGTATCCTTACGACAGGGGAGAACACTGAAGCTTTCTTT.

This clone appeared once. The V call is TRBV5-1, the J call TRBJ2-2; D might be TRBD1 (5 bases). The ends were cut back, 4 bases at V and 8 bases at J, with 18 bases in the middle. This CDR3 has 15 amino acids. CDR1 is SGHRS and CDR2 is YFSETQ in the germline V gene. CDR3 nucleotide sequence: TGCGCCAGCAGCCCCGCTCAGGGCGACTTTGGGGAGCTGTTTTTT. Translating it yields CASSPAQGDFGELFF.

The gene calls are TRBV7-2 and TRBJ1-1; D possibly corresponds to TRBD1 (5 bases). Trimming cost V 1 base and J 4 bases, with 13 bases left between them. Germline V lookup: CDR1 SGHTA, CDR2 FQGNSA. This CDR3 has 15 residues. The CDR3 nucleotides read TGTGCCAGCAGCTTAGTGGGCGGGGCGGGCACTGAAGCTTTCTTT. Its protein product is CASSLVGGAGTEAFF.

The rearrangement joins TRBV5-4 to TRBJ2-4; 8 bases line up with TRBD2. This CDR3 has 16 residues. Per the germline V gene, CDR1 is SGHNT and CDR2 is YYREEE (reference sequence). With V trimmed by 0 bases and J by 6 bases, 8 bases remained unmatched. This CDR3 is CASSLAARGGLNIQYF. The CDR3 DNA is TGTGCCAGCAGCTTGGCTGCCCGGGGGGGGTTAAACATTCAGTACTTC.

The J gene is TRBJ1-1, the V gene TRBV28, with 8 bases aligning to TRBD1. V lost 5 bases, J lost 4 bases, and 12 bases stayed unmatched. The CDR3 contains 16 residues. Germline values: CDR1 MDHEN, CDR2 SYDVKM. CDR3 in amino acids: CASSPTPGTGLTEAFF. CDR3 DNA sequence: TGTGCCAGCAGTCCAACTCCCGGGACAGGCCTCACTGAAGCTTTCTTT. Together with reference TRBV28 and TRBJ1-1, the CDR3 gives the full variable domain: DVKVTQSSRYLVKRTGEKVFLECVQDMDHENMFWYRQDPGLGLRLIYFSYDVKMKEKGDIPEGYSVSREKKERFSLILESASTNQTSMYLCASSPTPGTGLTEAFFGQGTRLTVV.

For this clone: Within the sample, other DNA sequences also encode this same CDR3. This sequence joins TRBV7-3 and TRBJ2-1; the match to TRBD2 covers 12 bases. This CDR3 spans 15 amino acids. The V gene's germline CDR1 is SGHTA and CDR2 FQGTGA. The V segment lost 5 bases and the J segment 4 bases; nucleotides outside the gene matches: 3. The CDR3 DNA follows: TGTGCCAGCAGCCTCGGGACTAGCGGGTACAATGAGCAGTTCTTC. It translates to CASSLGTSGYNEQFF.

This rearrangement joins TRBV5-5 to TRBJ2-3, with 8 bases aligning to TRBD1. This CDR3 is built from 15 residues. Germline V gene lookup returns CDR1 SGHKS and CDR2 YYEKEE (reference sequence). Losses at the gene ends were 0 bases for V and 5 bases for J; bases not matched to a gene: 5. Written as DNA, the CDR3 is TGTGCCAGCAGCTTGGCAGGGGGCCCAAAAGATACGCAGTATTTT. Protein product: CASSLAGGPKDTQYF.

The V call is TRBV4-2, the J call TRBJ2-1; weak D call: TRBD1 (6 bases). V lost 1 base to trimming and J lost 4 bases, with 11 bases between them. CDR1 is LGHNA, CDR2 YNFKEQ, per germline. CDR3 length: 15 residues. CDR3: CASSQGLTGYNEQFF. For the CDR3, the DNA is TGTGCCAGCAGCCAAGGACTCACAGGGTACAATGAGCAGTTCTTC.

This sequence joins TRBV11-3 and TRBJ2-3; 14 nucleotides agree with TRBD2. This CDR3 contains 16 residues. In germline, CDR1 is SGHNT, CDR2 YENEEA. Germline trimming cut 4 bases from V and 7 bases from J; bases unmatched to any gene: 7. This chain's CDR3 is CASSSRLAGGLNTQYF. The CDR3 DNA follows: TGTGCCAGCAGCTCCCGACTAGCGGGAGGGCTGAATACGCAGTATTTT.

V gene TRBV5-1 combines with J gene TRBJ2-5, with 10 bases fitting TRBD1. This CDR3 spans 15 amino acids. After removal of 0 bases from V and 7 bases from J, the junction contained 6 bases not matched to a gene. Germline assignment: CDR1 SGHRS and CDR2 YFSETQ. In nucleotides, the CDR3 is TGCGCCAGCAGCTTGGACGGGGACAGGGGAGGGACCCAGTACTTC. It yields the protein CASSLDGDRGGTQYF.

This clone has just one count. The chain is built from TRBV6-6 and TRBJ1-1; 9 nucleotides agree with TRBD1. V dropped 4 bases and J dropped 4; count of bases not matched to a gene: 4. This CDR3 has 14 amino acids. The germline V gene has CDR1 MNHNY and CDR2 SVGAGI (reference sequence). Written as DNA, the CDR3 is TGTGCCAGCAGTTCCGGGACAGGGATCACTGAAGCTTTCTTT. Translation: CASSSGTGITEAFF.